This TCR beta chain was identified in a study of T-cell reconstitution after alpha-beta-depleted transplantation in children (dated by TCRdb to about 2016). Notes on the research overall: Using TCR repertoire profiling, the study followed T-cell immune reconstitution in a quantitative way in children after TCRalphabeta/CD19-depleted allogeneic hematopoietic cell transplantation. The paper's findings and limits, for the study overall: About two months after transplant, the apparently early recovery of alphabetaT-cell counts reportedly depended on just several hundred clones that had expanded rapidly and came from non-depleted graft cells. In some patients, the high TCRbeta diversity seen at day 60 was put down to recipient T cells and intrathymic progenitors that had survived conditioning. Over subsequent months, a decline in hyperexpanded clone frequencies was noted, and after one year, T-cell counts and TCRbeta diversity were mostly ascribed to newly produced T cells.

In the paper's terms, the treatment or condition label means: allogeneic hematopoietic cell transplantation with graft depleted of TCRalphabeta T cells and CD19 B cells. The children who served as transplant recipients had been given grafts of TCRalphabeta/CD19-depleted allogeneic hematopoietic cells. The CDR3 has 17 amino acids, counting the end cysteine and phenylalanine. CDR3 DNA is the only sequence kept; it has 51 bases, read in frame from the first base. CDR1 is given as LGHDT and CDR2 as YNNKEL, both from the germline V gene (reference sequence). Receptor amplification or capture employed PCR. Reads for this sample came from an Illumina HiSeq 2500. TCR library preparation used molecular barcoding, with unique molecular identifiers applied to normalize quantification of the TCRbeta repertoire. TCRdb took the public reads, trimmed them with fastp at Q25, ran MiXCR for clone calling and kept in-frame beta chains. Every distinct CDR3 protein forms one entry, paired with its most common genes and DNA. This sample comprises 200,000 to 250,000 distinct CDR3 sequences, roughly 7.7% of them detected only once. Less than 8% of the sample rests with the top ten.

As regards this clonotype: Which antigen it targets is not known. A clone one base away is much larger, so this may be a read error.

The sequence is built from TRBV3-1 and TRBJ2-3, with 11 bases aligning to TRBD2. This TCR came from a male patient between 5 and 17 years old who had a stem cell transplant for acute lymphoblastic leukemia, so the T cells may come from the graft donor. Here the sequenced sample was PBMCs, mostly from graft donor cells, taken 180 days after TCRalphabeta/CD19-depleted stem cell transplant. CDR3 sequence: CASCQRGTSGSTDTQYF. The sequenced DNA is TGTGCCAGCTGCCAACGCGGGACTAGCGGAAGCACAGATACGCAGTATTTT.